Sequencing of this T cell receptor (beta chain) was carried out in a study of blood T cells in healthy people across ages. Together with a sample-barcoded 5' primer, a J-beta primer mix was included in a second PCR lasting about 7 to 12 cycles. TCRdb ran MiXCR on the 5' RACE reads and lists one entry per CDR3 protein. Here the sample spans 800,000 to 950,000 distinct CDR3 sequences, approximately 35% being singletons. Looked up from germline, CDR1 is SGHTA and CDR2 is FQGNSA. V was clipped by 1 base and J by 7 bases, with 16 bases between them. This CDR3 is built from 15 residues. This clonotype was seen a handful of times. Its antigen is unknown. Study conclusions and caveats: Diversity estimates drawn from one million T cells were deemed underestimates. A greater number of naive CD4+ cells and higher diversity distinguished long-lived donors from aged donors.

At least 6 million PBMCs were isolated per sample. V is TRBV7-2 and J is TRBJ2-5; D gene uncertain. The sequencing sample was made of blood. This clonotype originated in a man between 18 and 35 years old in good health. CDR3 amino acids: CASSLGPGPVGTQYF. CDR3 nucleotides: TGTGCCAGCAGCTTAGGTCCGGGCCCTGTGGGGACCCAGTACTTC. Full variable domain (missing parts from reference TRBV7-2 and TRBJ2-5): GAGVSQSPSNKVTEKGKDVELRCDPISGHTALYWYRQSLGQGLEFLIYFQGNSAPDKSGLPSDRFSAERTGGSVSTLTIQRTQQEDSAVYLCASSLGPGPVGTQYFGPGTRLLVL.